The 29 T cell receptor beta chains below come from one sample, sequenced in a study of cytotoxic CD8 clonotypes in ibrutinib-treated CLL. Data came from immunoSEQ multiplex PCR; TCRdb stores just in-frame clones and leaves some out. Of 65,000 to 95,000 clones in the sample, 86% were seen once. Here the sequenced sample was PBMCs, taken before ibrutinib treatment. These receptors came from a human donor with chronic lymphocytic leukemia.

The rearrangement joins TRBV15 to TRBJ2-1; 10 nucleotides agree with TRBD2. Germline trimming cut 5 bases from V and 6 bases from J; bases unmatched to any gene: 13. Germline CDR1 and CDR2: LNHNV and YYDKDF (reference sequence). This CDR3 comprises 17 residues. The CDR3 nucleotides read TGTGCCACCAGCCGACGCATAGCGGGAGGACTCGCCAATGAGCAGTTCTTC. It specifies CATSRRIAGGLANEQFF.

This clone occurred once. The chain uses TRBV14 and TRBJ1-1; tentative D call: TRBD1 (6 bases). Looked up from germline, CDR1 is SGHDN and CDR2 is FVKESK. This CDR3 region has 14 residues. Deletions cut 4 bases from V and 11 bases from J, with 20 bases between. The CDR3 DNA is TGTGCCAGCAGCCTCCGGGACACCTCGGCGTCTGCTTTCTTT. Translating gives CASSLRDTSASAFF. Full variable domain (rest looked up from reference TRBV14 and TRBJ1-1): EAGVTQFPSHSVIEKGQTVTLRCDPISGHDNLYWYRRVMGKEIKFLLHFVKESKQDESGMPNNRFLAERTGGTYSTLKVQPAELEDSGVYFCASSLRDTSASAFFGQGTRLTVV.

CDR3 sequence (DNA): TGTGCCAGCAGAACCTCAGGGGGGGATCAGCCCCAGCATTTT. It encodes CASRTSGGDQPQHF. The rearrangement links TRBV6-1 to TRBJ1-5; 7 bases fit TRBD1. This CDR3 is built from 14 residues. Germline CDR1 MNHNS, CDR2 SASEGT. V gave up 6 bases and J gave up 5 bases; unmatched junction bases: 7.

The chain has TRBV29-1 and TRBJ2-7; TRBD1 matches 8 bases. The CDR3 spans 15 residues. V shed 6 bases, J shed 5 bases, and the junction held 15 bases outside the gene matches. Per the germline V gene, CDR1 is SQVTM and CDR2 is ANQGSEA. Here the CDR3 reads CSVGGTGQYFHEQYF. The CDR3 coding sequence is TGCAGCGTAGGAGGGACAGGCCAATATTTCCACGAGCAGTACTTC.

V is TRBV19 and J is TRBJ2-7, with TRBD1 identical over 9 bases. The CDR3 is 15 residues long. The ends lost 6 bases at V and 3 bases at J; junction bases unmatched: 9. CDR1 LNHDA and CDR2 SQIVND come from the germline V gene (reference sequence). CDR3 bases: TGTGCCAGTAGCCCCCGGGGGACAGGGTACTACGAGCAGTACTTC. Amino acid sequence: CASSPRGTGYYEQYF. Supplemented by reference TRBV19 and TRBJ2-7, the full variable domain reads DGGITQSPKYLFRKEGQNVTLSCEQNLNHDAMYWYRQDPGQGLRLIYYSQIVNDFQKGDIAEGYSVSREKKESFPLTVTSAQKNPTAFYLCASSPRGTGYYEQYFGPGTRLTVT.

This chain links TRBV7-3 with TRBJ1-1; TRBD1 might be the D (5 bases). Between the trimmed V and J ends, which lost 2 bases and 5 bases, there was a span of 9 bases. The CDR3 runs 13 residues. Germline values: CDR1 SGHTA, CDR2 FQGTGA. This CDR3 is CASSLSRETEAFF. The CDR3 nucleotides read TGTGCCAGCAGCTTATCCAGGGAGACTGAAGCTTTCTTT. Supplemented by reference TRBV7-3 and TRBJ1-1, the full variable domain reads GAGVSQTPSNKVTEKGKYVELRCDPISGHTALYWYRQSLGQGPEFLIYFQGTGAADDSGLPNDRFFAVRPEGSVSTLKIQRTERGDSAVYLCASSLSRETEAFFGQGTRLTVV.

The chain has TRBV12-5 and TRBJ2-2; no definite D call. CDR3 size: 16 residues. The V end was cut by 0 bases, the J end by 6 bases, with 14 bases between. Germline lookup yields CDR1 LGHNT and CDR2 FRNRAP. CDR3 sequence (DNA): TGTGCTAGTGGTTTGGTAGTAGCCCTCGGAGCCGGGGAGCTGTTTTTT. This encodes CASGLVVALGAGELFF.

The chain is built from TRBV5-1 and TRBJ2-1; D remains ambiguous. V was pared by 6 bases and J by 6 bases, with 13 bases between. This CDR3 comprises 13 residues. Germline V gene sequence: CDR1 SGHRS, CDR2 YFSETQ. CDR3 in DNA: TGCGCCAGCACCTATGGTGGCGGCAATGAGCAGTTCTTC. This sequence encodes CASTYGGGNEQFF.

CDR3 sequence (DNA): TGTGCCAGCAGCTTGGCCTTTGGCGGGACGGGCACCGGGGAGCTGTTTTTT. Its protein product is CASSLAFGGTGTGELFF. The J gene is TRBJ2-2, the V gene TRBV5-4; D possibly corresponds to TRBD2 (6 bases). Trimming took 0 bases from V and 4 from J, leaving 16 bases between them. Germline loops: CDR1 SGHNT, CDR2 YYREEE (reference sequence). This CDR3 comprises 17 residues.

The chain links TRBV30 to TRBJ1-5; D ambiguous. The CDR3 extends over 15 amino acids. Trimming cost V 0 bases and J 0 bases, with 9 bases left between them. In germline, CDR1 is GTSNPN, CDR2 SVGIG (reference sequence). The CDR3 DNA follows: TGTGCCTGGAGTGTATCTGCGTATAGCAATCAGCCCCAGCATTTT. Translated, it gives CAWSVSAYSNQPQHF.

The chain employs TRBV7-9 and TRBJ1-2; tentative D call: TRBD1 (6 bases). The ends were cut back, 4 bases at V and 8 bases at J, with 11 bases in the middle. CDR1 SEHNR and CDR2 FQNEAQ come from the germline V gene (reference sequence). This CDR3 is 12 amino acids long. CDR3 sequence (DNA): TGTGCCAGCAGCTCGGACAGCCTAGGCTACACCTTC. Its protein is CASSSDSLGYTF.

This clone was detected a few times. The V and J genes are TRBV6-6 and TRBJ1-4; possible D gene TRBD1, 6 bases. The germline V and J ends were trimmed by 7 bases and 5 bases, with 20 bases remaining between them. The CDR3 spans 16 residues. Germline V CDR1 and CDR2: MNHNY, SVGAGI (reference sequence). Here the CDR3 reads CASNTKGGAKNEKLFF. CDR3 DNA sequence: TGTGCCAGCAACACCAAAGGGGGGGCCAAGAATGAAAAACTGTTTTTT.

This chain links TRBV6-6 with TRBJ1-3; D gene ambiguous. Germline loops: CDR1 MNHNY, CDR2 SVGAGI (reference sequence). Trimming cost V 6 bases and J 0 bases, with 15 bases left between them. The CDR3 covers 16 residues. CDR3 nucleotide sequence: TGTGCCAGCAGCCGAACCGGGGAGATCTCTGGAAACACCATATATTTT. It specifies CASSRTGEISGNTIYF.

V is TRBV5-1 and J is TRBJ1-4; no clear D. Trimming took 4 bases from V and 3 from J, leaving 10 bases between them. The CDR3 totals 14 residues. CDR1 is SGHRS, CDR2 YFSETQ, per germline. The CDR3 loop reads CASSPGSANEKLFF. The CDR3 bases are TGCGCCAGCAGCCCGGGCTCGGCTAATGAAAAACTGTTTTTT.

This chain connects TRBV2 to TRBJ1-5; D gene unclear. Trimming removed 8 bases at V and 1 base at J, with 12 bases between. The germline CDR1 and CDR2 sequences are SNHLY and FYNNEI. The CDR3 covers 14 residues. CDR3 nucleotide sequence: TGTGCCAGCGTCGCCTCCAGCAGCAATCAGCCCCAGCATTTT. Translated, it gives CASVASSSNQPQHF.

The chain's CDR3 is CASSRGRQGGETEAFF. CDR3 in DNA: TGCGCCAGCAGCCGGGGAAGACAGGGAGGGGAAACTGAAGCTTTCTTT. J is TRBJ1-1 and V is TRBV4-1; 7 bases line up with TRBD1. There are 16 residues in the CDR3. Germline V lookup: CDR1 MGHRA, CDR2 YSYEKL. The junction had 13 bases not matched to a gene; V was cut back by 4 bases and J by 5 bases.

V is TRBV6-5 and J is TRBJ1-1; D uncertain. CDR1 is MNHEY, CDR2 SVGAGI, per germline. The germline V and J ends were trimmed by 8 bases and 4 bases, with 14 bases remaining between them. This CDR3 is 13 amino acids long. CDR3 in amino acids: CASYWARRTEAFF. CDR3 in DNA: TGTGCCAGCTATTGGGCGCGGCGCACTGAAGCTTTCTTT.

This chain connects TRBV5-6 to TRBJ2-7, with D possibly matching TRBD1 (6 bases). CDR3 size: 14 residues. CDR1 SGHDT and CDR2 YYEEEE come from the germline V gene. V was shortened by 0 bases and J by 3 bases, with 10 bases between the two germline ends. The CDR3: CASSLEPGHYEQYF. CDR3 nucleotides: TGTGCCAGCAGCTTGGAACCGGGACACTACGAGCAGTACTTC.

V gene TRBV7-2 combines with J gene TRBJ1-2; D gene ambiguous. The CDR3 is 15 residues long. The V end lost 1 base, the J end lost 0 bases, and 9 bases lay between the germline ends. Germline CDR1 is SGHTA and CDR2 is FQGNSA. The CDR3 bases are TGTGCCAGCAGCTTAGTAGGCACAGCTAACTATGGCTACACCTTC. Encoded protein: CASSLVGTANYGYTF.

The chain joins TRBV7-9 to TRBJ2-1; TRBD2 aligns across 15 bases. In germline, CDR1 is SEHNR, CDR2 FQNEAQ (reference sequence). V shed 5 bases, J shed 10 bases, and the junction held 6 bases outside the gene matches. The CDR3 spans 15 residues. CDR3 loop: CASSHGLAGGGEQFF. The CDR3 region has the DNA TGTGCCAGCAGCCACGGACTAGCGGGAGGGGGAGAGCAGTTCTTC.

V usage is TRBV7-2 and J usage is TRBJ2-5; 7 bases map to TRBD1. Germline CDR1 and CDR2: SGHTA and FQGNSA. The CDR3 runs 14 residues. V lost 4 bases and J lost 4; bases outside the gene matches: 6. CDR3 loop: CASSSTGSGETQYF. The CDR3 DNA is TGTGCCAGCAGCTCGACAGGGTCTGGAGAGACCCAGTACTTC.

J is TRBJ2-1 and V is TRBV29-1; 9 nucleotides align to TRBD2. Germline V lookup: CDR1 SQVTM, CDR2 ANQGSEA. The CDR3 consists of 14 residues. Losses at the gene ends were 4 bases for V and 8 bases for J; bases not matched to a gene: 9. Written as DNA, the CDR3 is TGCAGCGTTGGTGATAGCGGGAGTAGGGATGAGCAGTTCTTC. Its translation: CSVGDSGSRDEQFF.

The V gene is TRBV10-2, the J gene TRBJ1-4; perhaps TRBD1 as D (5 bases). V was trimmed by 8 bases and J by 7 bases, leaving 14 bases between them. The germline V gene encodes CDR1 WSHSY and CDR2 SAAADI. The length of the CDR3 is 13 residues. The CDR3 DNA reads as TGCGCCAGCGGACGGGGGTATAGTGAAAAACTGTTTTTT. This gives the protein CASGRGYSEKLFF.

The V gene is TRBV7-3, the J gene TRBJ1-3, with 9 bases matching TRBD1. Germline V gene sequence: CDR1 SGHTA, CDR2 FQGTGA. V was clipped by 0 bases and J by 7 bases; unmatched bases: 4. The CDR3 covers 15 residues. CDR3 nucleotide sequence: TGTGCCAGCAGCTTAACGGGACAGGGTGTCAACACCATATATTTT. Translated: CASSLTGQGVNTIYF.

The gene calls are TRBV27 and TRBJ1-1; D is undetermined. Per germline, CDR1 MNHEY and CDR2 SMNVEV (reference sequence). The length of the CDR3 is 15 residues. V lost 0 bases and J lost 2, with 10 bases in between. The CDR3 DNA reads TGTGCCAGCAGTTTATCAGAAACAGCCAACACTGAAGCTTTCTTT. It specifies CASSLSETANTEAFF.

This sequence joins TRBV5-1 and TRBJ1-4, with D possibly TRBD1 on 5 matching bases. V lost 0 bases to trimming and J lost 8 bases, with 20 bases between them. Germline assignment: CDR1 SGHRS and CDR2 YFSETQ. This CDR3 comprises 17 residues. The CDR3 here is CASSLGPGAATFEKLFF. The DNA for the CDR3 is TGCGCCAGCAGCTTGGGTCCCGGGGCAGCAACTTTCGAAAAACTGTTTTTT.

This clone has only one observation. The chain employs TRBV6-5 and TRBJ2-7; tentative D call: TRBD2 (7 bases). The CDR3 has 15 residues. Deletions cut 0 bases from V and 3 bases from J, with 12 bases between. Germline V gene lookup returns CDR1 MNHEY and CDR2 SVGAGI. CDR3 DNA: TGTGCCAGCAGTTACTCGGCGGGGGCGGTCTACGAGCAGTACTTC. It specifies CASSYSAGAVYEQYF.

This sequence joins TRBV30 and TRBJ2-7; D ambiguous. The CDR3 has 15 residues. Germline CDR1 and CDR2: GTSNPN and SVGIG (reference sequence). V lost 0 bases to trimming and J lost 0 bases, with 12 bases between them. The CDR3 region has the DNA TGTGCCTGGAGTGTAGGATTCGACAACTCCTACGAGCAGTACTTC. Residues: CAWSVGFDNSYEQYF.

The chain uses TRBV11-2 and TRBJ2-5; no firm D call. The CDR3 loop spans 12 amino acids. Germline CDR1 reads SGHAT; CDR2 reads FQNNGV. Trimming took 1 base from V and 7 from J, leaving 7 bases between them. The CDR3 DNA reads TGTGCCAGCAGCTTAGTAGTGGGGACCCAGTACTTC. This encodes CASSLVVGTQYF.